The rows below give T cell receptor beta chains drawn from one sample of a study of radiation and T cells in renal cell carcinoma. Profiling relied on immunoSEQ multiplex PCR, and the TCRdb table lists in-frame clones only, not all of them. Among roughly 58,000 clones, roughly 80% were seen once, and the ten largest hold less than 8%. The specimen comprised blood, sampled from a patient whose treatment included radiotherapy and nephrectomy. The receptors shown here come from a man in his 60s with renal cell carcinoma. CDR3s leave out the opening cysteine and the closing phenylalanine or tryptophan.

J gene | V gene | CDR3 protein
TRBJ1-4 | TRBV19 | ASSLSGATNEKLF
TRBJ1-1 | TRBV30 | AWSVMAGRTEAF
TRBJ1-1 | TRBV5-1 | ASSFGGALNTEAF
TRBJ2-1 | TRBV30 | AWSSLAGLWNEQF
TRBJ1-1 | TRBV7-9 | ASSQTGGETEAF
TRBJ1-1 | TRBV29-1 | SGGQNLNTEAF
TRBJ2-1 | TRBV4-1 | ASSQDRVSYNEQF
TRBJ1-1 | TRBV28 | AGGGWGTEAF
TRBJ2-7 | TRBV19 | ASSITGTGTQEQY
TRBJ2-1 | TRBV4-3 | ASSQAVSGGLYNEQF
TRBJ2-7 | TRBV7-2 | ASSLNRDNEQY
TRBJ2-5 | TRBV7-9 | ASSSLAGGTLGGTQY
TRBJ2-5 | TRBV21-1 | ASSKEDGEGETQY
TRBJ1-1 | TRBV7-8 | ASSFRVFTEAF
TRBJ1-2 | TRBV30 | AWSVQGGNYGYT
TRBJ2-7 | TRBV15 | ATSLRTGNHEQY
TRBJ1-5 | TRBV5-6 | ASSLAGGSNQPQH
TRBJ2-1 | TRBV30 | AWSPGDGQASYNEQF
TRBJ1-2 | TRBV5-1 | ASSSVDGLGGYT
TRBJ2-7 | TRBV18 | ASSPDVGRATYEQY
TRBJ2-5 | TRBV14 | ASSLITGGKETQY
TRBJ1-6 | TRBV15 | ATREGYNSPLH
TRBJ1-5 | TRBV9 | ASSVEGSNQPQH
TRBJ1-1 | TRBV7-9 | ASSKKRLNTEAF
TRBJ2-1 | TRBV10-3 | AISLLLQGSGEQF
TRBJ1-5 | TRBV19 | ASSPASGRLGGGQPQH
TRBJ2-3 | TRBV6-1 | ASSESLLNLAGEGTDTQY
TRBJ1-1 | TRBV5-1 | ASSLDPGQWIAF
TRBJ2-3 | TRBV10-3 | AISESGSGASTDTQY
TRBJ2-3 | TRBV7-2 | ASSILAGFTDTQY
TRBJ2-1 | TRBV6-1 | ASRLSGGYNEQF
TRBJ2-5 | TRBV19 | ASSRDRAQETQY
TRBJ1-1 | TRBV7-3 | ASSFPGWTEAF
TRBJ2-3 | TRBV6-6 | ASSPKLVHDTQY
TRBJ1-1 | TRBV6-1 | ASTYGSGAF
TRBJ2-3 | TRBV6-4 | ASSEGGGTDTQY
TRBJ2-2 | TRBV7-2 | ASSPGAGGRTGELF
TRBJ1-1 | TRBV4-3 | ASSQYIVANTEAF
TRBJ2-6 | TRBV6-5 | AGRQAHSGANVLT
TRBJ1-3 | TRBV4-3 | ASSQDRGPGNTIY
TRBJ1-2 | TRBV20-1 | SVSDGYGYT
TRBJ2-3 | TRBV19 | ASSIVASGTDTQY
TRBJ1-2 | TRBV7-9 | ASSLAPGQGNYGYT
TRBJ2-1 | TRBV6-6 | ASTLYNEQF
TRBJ2-2 | TRBV7-2 | ASSLRASGATGELF
TRBJ2-2 | TRBV11-3 | ASSLVFTGELF
TRBJ2-2 | TRBV4-3 | ASSQDWTSGMNTGELF
TRBJ2-6 | TRBV7-2 | ASRRLRARNSGANVLT
TRBJ1-5 | TRBV6-6 | ASTFTQGLGNQPQH
TRBJ2-2 | TRBV28 | ASSSGIGELF
TRBJ2-2 | TRBV29-1 | SAGGRAANTGELF
TRBJ1-2 | TRBV18 | ASSNLTGSSGYT
TRBJ2-5 | TRBV9 | ASSVAGFRLGETQY
TRBJ1-2 | TRBV30 | AWSAGTGGGYT
TRBJ2-7 | TRBV18 | ASSPRVTGGLAGEQY
TRBJ1-5 | TRBV19 | ASSTGLGANQPQH
TRBJ1-2 | TRBV5-5 | ASSLSDVDYGYT
TRBJ1-1 | TRBV7-2 | ASSPNREKAF
TRBJ2-2 | TRBV11-3 | ASSSTSGSAGELF